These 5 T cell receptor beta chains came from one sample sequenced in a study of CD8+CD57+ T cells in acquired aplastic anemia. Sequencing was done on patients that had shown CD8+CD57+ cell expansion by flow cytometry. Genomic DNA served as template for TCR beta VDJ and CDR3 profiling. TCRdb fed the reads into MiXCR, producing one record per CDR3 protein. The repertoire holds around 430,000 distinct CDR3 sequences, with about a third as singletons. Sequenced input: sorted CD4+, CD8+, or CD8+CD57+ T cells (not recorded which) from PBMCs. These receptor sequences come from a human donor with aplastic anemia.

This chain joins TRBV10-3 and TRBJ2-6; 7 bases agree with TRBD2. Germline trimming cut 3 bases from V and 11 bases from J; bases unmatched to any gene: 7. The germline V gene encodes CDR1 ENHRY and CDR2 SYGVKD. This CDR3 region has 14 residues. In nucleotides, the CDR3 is TGTGCCATCAGTGAAAGGGGAGGGACCTACGTCCTGACTTTC. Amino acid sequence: CAISERGGTYVLTF.

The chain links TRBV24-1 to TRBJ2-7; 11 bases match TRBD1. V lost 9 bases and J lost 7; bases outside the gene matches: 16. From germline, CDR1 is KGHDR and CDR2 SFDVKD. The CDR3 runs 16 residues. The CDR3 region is CATARPGTGGSREQYF. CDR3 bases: TGTGCCACCGCTCGTCCCGGGACAGGGGGGAGTAGGGAGCAGTACTTC.

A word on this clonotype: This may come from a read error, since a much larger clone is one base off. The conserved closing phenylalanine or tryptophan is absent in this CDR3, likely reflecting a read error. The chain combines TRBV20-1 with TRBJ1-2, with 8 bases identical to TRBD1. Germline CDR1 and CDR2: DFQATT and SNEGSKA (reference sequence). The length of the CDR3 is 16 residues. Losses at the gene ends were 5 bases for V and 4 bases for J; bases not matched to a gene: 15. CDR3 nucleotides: TGCAGTGCTTCCTACACTCCAGGACAGGGAGGCTATGGCTACACCCTC. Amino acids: CSASYTPGQGGYGYTL.

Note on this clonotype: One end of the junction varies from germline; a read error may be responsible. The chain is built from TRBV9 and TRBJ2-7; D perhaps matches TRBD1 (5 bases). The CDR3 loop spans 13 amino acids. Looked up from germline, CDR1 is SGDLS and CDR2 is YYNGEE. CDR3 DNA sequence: TGTACCAGCAGCGTAGCTAGTAGGGGTGAGCAGTACTTC. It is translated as CTSSVASRGEQYF.

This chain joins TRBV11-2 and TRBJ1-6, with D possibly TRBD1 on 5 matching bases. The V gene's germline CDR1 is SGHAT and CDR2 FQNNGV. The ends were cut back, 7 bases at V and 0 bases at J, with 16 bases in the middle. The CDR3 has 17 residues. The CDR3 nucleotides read TGTGCCAGCAAGCCTTTCGGGGGGATCTCCTATAATTCACCCCTCCACTTT. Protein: CASKPFGGISYNSPLHF.